These T cell receptor beta chains were read from a single sample in a study of T cells in localized non-small cell lung cancer. Measured with immunoSEQ multiplex PCR; TCRdb has only the in-frame clones, and not every one. The sample has tens of thousands of clones, 80% to 90% seen once. Source: peripheral blood, taken before any cancer treatment. The source of these receptors is a man aged 40-75 years with stage I lung adenocarcinoma. CDR3s include the opening cysteine and the closing phenylalanine or tryptophan. The D gene is left open where the match is weak. Not all rows give a size; the values are once, few, many and, for expanded clones, a class.

D: -; V: TRBV11-1; J: TRBJ2-7; size: -; DNA: TGTGCCAGCAGCCCTAGGGCGTTGCAGTACTTC; CDR3: CASSPRALQYF
D: TRBD1; V: TRBV27; J: TRBJ2-1; size: -; DNA: TGTGCCAGCAGAATTACCAGGGACAGGGGGCGCAGTGTTGAGCAGTTCTTC; CDR3: CASRITRDRGRSVEQFF
D: -; V: TRBV7-3; J: TRBJ2-5; size: once; DNA: TGTGCCAGCAGCCCAGAGACCCAGTACTTC; CDR3: CASSPETQYF
D: TRBD1; V: TRBV27; J: TRBJ2-1; size: -; DNA: TGTGCCAGCAGTCTGGACAGGTACAATGAGCAGTTCTTC; CDR3: CASSLDRYNEQFF
D: TRBD1; V: TRBV10-2; J: TRBJ2-1; size: few; DNA: TGCGCCAGCAGGCCGGGACAGGGGGCGTGGAATGAGCAGTTCTTC; CDR3: CASRPGQGAWNEQFF
D: -; V: TRBV19; J: TRBJ2-1; size: -; DNA: TGTGCCAGTAGTTCTTGGGCCAGTCCCTACAATGAGCAGTTCTTC; CDR3: CASSSWASPYNEQFF
D: -; V: TRBV7-9; J: TRBJ1-4; size: -; DNA: TGTGCCAGCAGCTTAGCCCCTGGGGGCACTAATGAAAAACTGTTTTTT; CDR3: CASSLAPGGTNEKLFF
D: -; V: TRBV28; J: TRBJ1-2; size: -; DNA: TGTGCCAGCAGTTTTTCAGCCAGCTATGGCTACACCTTC; CDR3: CASSFSASYGYTF
D: -; V: TRBV5-8; J: TRBJ1-1; size: -; DNA: TGTGCCAGCAGCTTGATTCCGGGGGCGCGGGCTTTCTTT; CDR3: CASSLIPGARAFF
D: -; V: TRBV5-6; J: TRBJ2-1; size: once; DNA: TGTGCCAGCAGCTTGGAGGGCCTCCTCTACACCATCTTC; CDR3: CASSLEGLLYTIF
D: TRBD1; V: TRBV5-8; J: TRBJ2-7; size: -; DNA: TGTGCCAGCGATCGGGACAGGGGGCGTGAGCAGTACTTC; CDR3: CASDRDRGREQYF
D: TRBD1; V: TRBV9; J: TRBJ1-2; size: -; DNA: TGTGCCAGCAGCCAACAGGGGTCCTATGGCTACACCTTC; CDR3: CASSQQGSYGYTF
D: TRBD1; V: TRBV10-3; J: TRBJ1-6; size: -; DNA: TGTGCCATCAGTCCGCAGGACAGGGATAATTCACCCCTCCACTTT; CDR3: CAISPQDRDNSPLHF
D: -; V: TRBV30; J: TRBJ2-3; size: few; DNA: TGTGCCTGGAGTAGGGGCACAGATACGCAGTATTTT; CDR3: CAWSRGTDTQYF
D: TRBD2; V: TRBV5-1; J: TRBJ2-3; size: -; DNA: TGCGCCAGCAGCTCAAGACTAGCGGGGGGGAGCACAGATACGCAGTATTTT; CDR3: CASSSRLAGGSTDTQYF
D: -; V: TRBV7-2; J: TRBJ1-5; size: -; DNA: TGTGCCAGCAGCTTTGCGGGTAGCCAGCTACAGCCCCAGCATTTT; CDR3: CASSFAGSQLQPQHF
D: -; V: TRBV15; J: TRBJ2-7; size: -; DNA: TGTGCCACCAGCTGGGGGTCACCCAACTACGAGCAGTACTTC; CDR3: CATSWGSPNYEQYF
D: TRBD1; V: TRBV7-9; J: TRBJ1-2; size: -; DNA: TGTGCCAGCAGTTCCCTGGACAGGGGAGGCTATGGCTACACCTTC; CDR3: CASSSLDRGGYGYTF
D: -; V: TRBV7-2; J: TRBJ2-1; size: -; DNA: TGTGCCAGCAGCTTAGCGGTCCCTAATGAGCAGTTCTTC; CDR3: CASSLAVPNEQFF
D: TRBD1; V: TRBV27; J: TRBJ2-7; size: -; DNA: TGTGCCAGCTCGAGACTGGACAGGGTTTTAAACGAGCAGTACTTC; CDR3: CASSRLDRVLNEQYF
D: -; V: TRBV6-6; J: TRBJ2-7; size: -; DNA: TGTGCCAGCAGTTCCCCGAACAGTTTCTCCTACGAGCAGTACTTC; CDR3: CASSSPNSFSYEQYF
D: -; V: TRBV7-2; J: TRBJ2-5; size: -; DNA: TGTGCCAGCAGCCCTAGGGGGGACAGCCAAGAGACCCAGTACTTC; CDR3: CASSPRGDSQETQYF
D: TRBD1; V: TRBV6-6; J: TRBJ2-3; size: -; DNA: TGTGCCAGCAGTTCCCACGGGCTACAGGGGACAGATACGCAGTATTTT; CDR3: CASSSHGLQGTDTQYF
D: TRBD2; V: TRBV2; J: TRBJ2-1; size: -; DNA: TGTGCCAGCAGTTCCGGGACTAGTAGTTTGAATGAGCAGTTCTTC; CDR3: CASSSGTSSLNEQFF
D: -; V: TRBV11-2; J: TRBJ1-1; size: -; DNA: TGTGCCAGCAGCTTAGGAGCTCCCAGGTCTATGAACACTGAAGCTTTCTTT; CDR3: CASSLGAPRSMNTEAFF
D: -; V: TRBV7-3; J: TRBJ2-2; size: -; DNA: TGTGCCAGCAGCCCCAACACCGGGGAGCTGTTTTTT; CDR3: CASSPNTGELFF
D: -; V: TRBV23-1; J: TRBJ1-3; size: -; DNA: TGCGCCAGCAGTCAAGCCGGGACACCGAGATCTGACTCTGGAAACACCATATATTTT; CDR3: CASSQAGTPRSDSGNTIYF
D: -; V: TRBV19; J: TRBJ2-1; size: -; DNA: TGTGCCAGTAGTCGCAAAGACAGTTACAATGAGCAGTTCTTC; CDR3: CASSRKDSYNEQFF
D: -; V: TRBV5-8; J: TRBJ1-1; size: -; DNA: TGTGCCAGCAGCTTGGTGGGGGGACCCAACACTGAAGCTTTCTTT; CDR3: CASSLVGGPNTEAFF
D: TRBD2; V: TRBV7-3; J: TRBJ2-1; size: -; DNA: TGTGTCAGCAGCCCAATAGCGGGGGGCTACAATGAGCAGTTCTTC; CDR3: CVSSPIAGGYNEQFF
D: -; V: TRBV29-1; J: TRBJ1-1; size: few; DNA: TGCAGCGTCCGGGGAGCAAACACTGAAGCTTTCTTT; CDR3: CSVRGANTEAFF
D: TRBD1; V: TRBV6-6; J: TRBJ2-7; size: -; DNA: TGTGCCAGCAGACGGGACAGCTACGAGCAGTACTTC; CDR3: CASRRDSYEQYF
D: -; V: TRBV19; J: TRBJ2-1; size: once; DNA: TGTGCCAGTGACCAGGGGGCGGGGGTCGTGTTCTTC; CDR3: CASDQGAGVVFF
D: TRBD2; V: TRBV19; J: TRBJ2-5; size: -; DNA: TGTGCCAGTAGTATGAGGACTAGCGGGAAACAAGAGACCCAGTACTTC; CDR3: CASSMRTSGKQETQYF
D: -; V: TRBV4-1; J: TRBJ1-4; size: -; DNA: TGCGCCAGCAGCCAAGAAAAAGGGTTCGGGGAAAAACTGTTTTTT; CDR3: CASSQEKGFGEKLFF
D: TRBD2; V: TRBV5-6; J: TRBJ2-3; size: -; DNA: TGTGCCAGCAGCAGGAAGGCTAGCGGGAGTCGGACAGATACGCAGTATTTT; CDR3: CASSRKASGSRTDTQYF
D: -; V: TRBV30; J: TRBJ2-7; size: -; DNA: TGTGCCTGGAGCGCTTCCCTAGCGAGGGCCTACGAGCAGTACTTC; CDR3: CAWSASLARAYEQYF
D: -; V: TRBV29-1; J: TRBJ1-1; size: few; DNA: TGCAGCGCCGGGGAGGGACCAGGAGCTTTCTTT; CDR3: CSAGEGPGAFF
D: -; V: TRBV18; J: TRBJ1-5; size: -; DNA: TGTGCCAGCTCACCATCGGCGCAGCGGCCCCAGCATTTT; CDR3: CASSPSAQRPQHF
D: -; V: TRBV28; J: TRBJ2-1; size: -; DNA: TGTGCCAGCAGTTTACTAGTGGGGTCCTACAATGAGCAGTTCTTC; CDR3: CASSLLVGSYNEQFF
D: -; V: TRBV30; J: TRBJ1-5; size: few; DNA: TGTGCCTGGACCCGACAATTTGGACAGCCCCAGCATTTT; CDR3: CAWTRQFGQPQHF
D: -; V: TRBV7-9; J: TRBJ1-2; size: -; DNA: TGTGCCAGCAGCTTAGTCACCGGGGGTGTGAGGAACTATGGCTACACCTTC; CDR3: CASSLVTGGVRNYGYTF
D: -; V: TRBV6-6; J: TRBJ2-3; size: once; DNA: TGTGCCAGCAATCGGGGACCGCGCACAGATACGCAGTATTTT; CDR3: CASNRGPRTDTQYF
D: -; V: TRBV4-3; J: TRBJ2-1; size: -; DNA: TGCGCCAGCAGCCAAGGTTATGGCTCCTACAATGAGCAGTTCTTC; CDR3: CASSQGYGSYNEQFF
D: -; V: TRBV7-2; J: TRBJ2-3; size: -; DNA: TGTGCCAGCAGCTTAGACTATAGCACAGATACGCAGTATTTT; CDR3: CASSLDYSTDTQYF
D: -; V: TRBV4-1; J: TRBJ2-7; size: -; DNA: TGCGCCAGCAGCCAAGCTGACAGGCCGGGGGCCTACGAGCAGTACTTC; CDR3: CASSQADRPGAYEQYF
D: -; V: TRBV7-9; J: TRBJ2-7; size: -; DNA: TGTGCCAGCAGGCGACTCGGGGGATACGAGCAGTACTTC; CDR3: CASRRLGGYEQYF
D: -; V: TRBV5-1; J: TRBJ1-6; size: -; DNA: TGCGCCAGCAGCTTGGACAGGGCGGATTCACCCCTCCACTTT; CDR3: CASSLDRADSPLHF
D: -; V: TRBV19; J: TRBJ2-3; size: -; DNA: TGTGCCAGTACCAGTTTAGGGGGGGGAGATACGCAGTATTTT; CDR3: CASTSLGGGDTQYF
D: TRBD1; V: TRBV6-5; J: TRBJ2-5; size: -; DNA: TGTGCCAGCAGTTCCAGGGGGTTTCAAGAGACCCAGTACTTC; CDR3: CASSSRGFQETQYF
D: -; V: TRBV6-1; J: TRBJ2-1; size: -; DNA: TGTGCCAGCAGTGAACTCCTATACAATGAGCAGTTCTTC; CDR3: CASSELLYNEQFF
D: -; V: TRBV25-1; J: TRBJ1-2; size: -; DNA: TGTGCCAGCAGTAGCGGGCCGGATCTAGGCTACACCTTC; CDR3: CASSSGPDLGYTF
D: -; V: TRBV29-1; J: TRBJ1-2; size: -; DNA: TGCAGCGTTGACGGATATGGCTACACCTTC; CDR3: CSVDGYGYTF
D: -; V: TRBV15; J: TRBJ2-2; size: -; DNA: TGTGCCACCAGCAGAGATACTGCCGGGGAGCTGTTTTTT; CDR3: CATSRDTAGELFF
D: -; V: TRBV4-3; J: TRBJ2-3; size: -; DNA: TGCGCCAGCAGCCCAGGACAGTCCACAGATACGCAGTATTTT; CDR3: CASSPGQSTDTQYF
D: TRBD2; V: TRBV14; J: TRBJ2-1; size: -; DNA: TGTGCCAGCAGCCAAGGACTAGCGGGATACAATGAGCAGTTCTTC; CDR3: CASSQGLAGYNEQFF
D: -; V: TRBV29-1; J: TRBJ2-3; size: -; DNA: TGCAGCGCGGGTAGACTCCTGCCTAGCACAGATACGCAGTATTTT; CDR3: CSAGRLLPSTDTQYF
D: -; V: TRBV5-1; J: TRBJ2-7; size: -; DNA: TGCGCCAGCAGCGGGGGCTCGGGAGCCTACGAGCAGTACTTC; CDR3: CASSGGSGAYEQYF
D: TRBD1; V: TRBV14; J: TRBJ1-5; size: few; DNA: TGTGCCAGCAGCCCCAAACCGGACAGGGAGGGGAAACAGCCCCAGCATTTT; CDR3: CASSPKPDREGKQPQHF
D: -; V: TRBV18; J: TRBJ2-1; size: -; DNA: TGTGCCAGCTCACCAGGACTCGCTAACTACAATGAGCAGTTCTTC; CDR3: CASSPGLANYNEQFF